This TCR beta chain came from a study of regulatory T cells in long-lasting Graves disease (dated by TCRdb to the early 2020s). For the study in its entirety: Newly diagnosed Graves' disease patients had taken antithyroid drugs for less than 3 months. Peripheral blood TCR sequencing and RNA sequencing compared persistent Graves' disease patients with newly diagnosed Graves' disease patients. The study took place in China and was registered as a clinical trial. TCR sequencing covered around 13 persistent and some 20 newly diagnosed Graves' disease patients, 33 samples in total.

The time point label here, explained by the study, means: newly diagnosed GD, antithyroid drugs for less than 3 months. RNA was extracted from PBMCs in TRIzol for both TCR sequencing and RNA sequencing. Graves' disease was diagnosed according to American Thyroid Association guidelines. Recruitment of patients was carried out at an endocrinology department in Xi'an, China. Each patient gave about 8.1 milliliters of peripheral blood, collected in an EDTA anticoagulant tube. Ficoll Paque Plus density gradient separation was used to isolate PBMCs, and no additional T cell sorting was done. An Agilent 2100 Bioanalyzer and agarose gel were used to check RNA quality, while a NanoDrop 2000 measured RNA concentration. CDR1 and CDR2 are drawn from the germline V gene: SGHTA, FQGNSA. The CDR3 runs 14 amino acids, cysteine and phenylalanine included. Only the CDR3 region is kept as DNA, spanning 42 bases read in frame from base 1. V and J lose 0 bases and 5 bases, and a span of 10 bases separates them.

What the research found in general, with its limitations: Persistent disease showed preferential use of TRBV28, TRBJ1-2 and TRBJ2-5, whereas newly diagnosed disease favored TRBV20-1 and TRBJ2-1. Persistent Graves' disease patients showed lower TCR Shannon entropy and fewer highly expanded clones than newly diagnosed patients, suggesting clonal expansion. Peripheral blood alone was examined, since thyroid tissue, which constituted the primary lesion, could not be accessed. The authors acknowledged the small sample size as a limitation that may reduce accuracy. Sequencing and analysis were limited to the TCR beta chain. A larger number of public clonotypes was shared among persistent patients (over 2,500) than among newly diagnosed patients (around 870).

The library was generated by multiplex PCR. The sequencing machine was an Illumina HiSeq 4000. To build TCR beta libraries, CDR3 regions were amplified by Arm-PCR using iRepertoire HTBI primers. Before sequencing, the PCR products underwent gel purification. In the source study's methods: Gene usage analysis of CDR3 amino acid clonotypes relied on the approximately 62 TRBV and 15 or so TRBJ segments identified across samples. COPE and FqMerger were used to merge the filtered high-quality paired reads into contigs. BLAST was used to align contigs to the IMGT TRBV, TRBD and TRBJ reference genes, and CDR3 was defined following IMGT. Highly expanded clones were defined as clonotypes with a frequency above 0.1%. Shannon entropy served as the measure of repertoire diversity, while the Gini coefficient captured V-J evenness. A clonotype found in more than one individual was treated as public. TCRdb ran its own pipeline on the public reads, namely fastp trimming at Q25 and MiXCR clone calling, and kept in-frame beta chains. CDR3 protein duplicates are merged, each entry listing the most common genes and DNA. The authors' filters were not applied to this entry. The sample table records roughly 560,000 distinct CDR3 sequences; 9.5% to 15% of these occur just once. Roughly 8.9% of the sample goes to the ten largest clones.

This clonotype was counted ten times or more. Its antigen is not yet known. No clone much larger than this one lies a single base away; base qualities are absent. These sequences were also reported in another study, on T cells in Graves' hyperthyroidism and ophthalmopathy. That second report states: Stable Graves' hyperthyroidism was defined as the absence of progression to ophthalmopathy over 18 months of follow-up. Hyperthyroidism patients were newly diagnosed, had a disease duration of under 2 months, and were aged 18 to 65 years. Patients with uncontrolled infections, other autoimmune diseases, pregnancy or lactation were excluded. Diagnoses were based on clinical symptoms, serum thyroxine and TRAb, thyroid ultrasound and orbital computed tomography. The TCR CDR3 was subjected to a first round of RT-PCR using the HTBI primer set and the Qiagen OneStep RT-PCR kit. Most expanded thyroid clonotypes (frequency above 0.001) were also detected in blood, suggesting blood repertoires may reflect thyroid immune responses. A model built on a 13 V-J signature distinguished ophthalmopathy from stable hyperthyroidism, reaching 85% to 90% sensitivity and around 81% specificity in cross-validation and 80%/75% in testing. During validation, the model predicted progression to ophthalmopathy a median of roughly six months ahead of onset, with approximately 70% sensitivity and 72.22% specificity. To identify distinguishing TCR V-J signatures, a discovery cohort of 90 to 100 patients was used, comprising some 45 with Graves' ophthalmopathy and about 59 with stable Graves' hyperthyroidism. Prospective prediction of ophthalmopathy was tested in an independent validation cohort of fewer than 20 hyperthyroidism patients and 17 patients who later progressed to ophthalmopathy. The 100 discovery patients were randomly divided into training and test sets at a 7:3 ratio. Thyroid tissue and blood T-cell repertoires from several Graves' hyperthyroidism patients were also compared in the study. Following sampling, methimazole starting at 30 mg daily was given to hyperthyroidism patients, and high-dose intravenous methylprednisolone was given to ophthalmopathy patients. A second multiplex PCR round built the libraries, followed by size selection and purification. The libraries were sequenced on an Illumina HiSeq2000 using paired-end 100 bp reads. Raw data were processed with SOAPnuke, discarding reads with adapters, uncalled bases, mean Phred below 15, or no exact constant-primer or identifier match. High-quality paired reads were merged with COPE v1.2.5, and unique nucleotide sequences were defined as clonotypes. MiTCR v1.1 was used to align the clonotypes against IMGT TRBV, TRBD and TRBJ reference segments. The analysis included only V-J combinations with a frequency above 0.0001, which together covered more than 98% of the repertoires. The TCS score was defined as the ratio of F50 (clonal expansion) to E x V (chaos), calculated using BLOSUM62-based TCRdist between CDR3 peptides within each V-J. Welch's t-statistics and random forest reduced some 510 V-J features to roughly 13, which were used in a naive Bayes classifier (R e1071). Sample size was not statistically predetermined, and blinding of investigators to group allocation was not performed. According to the paper, TCR Vbeta CDR3 sequencing was carried out on 135 peripheral blood samples, which came from about 45 ophthalmopathy, some 73 hyperthyroidism and approximately 17 progressor patients.

The sequence links TRBV7-2 to TRBJ2-5; no D gene can be assigned with confidence. This receptor was identified in a woman aged 25 to 45 with Graves disease. Donor details come from another sample of the same person, matched by shared clones. Sequenced material: peripheral blood mononuclear cells (PBMCs), taken at new diagnosis, from a patient treated with antithyroid drugs. The bases are TGTGCCAGCAGCTTAGCTCCAGGTTCTGAGACCCAGTACTTC. The translation is CASSLAPGSETQYF.